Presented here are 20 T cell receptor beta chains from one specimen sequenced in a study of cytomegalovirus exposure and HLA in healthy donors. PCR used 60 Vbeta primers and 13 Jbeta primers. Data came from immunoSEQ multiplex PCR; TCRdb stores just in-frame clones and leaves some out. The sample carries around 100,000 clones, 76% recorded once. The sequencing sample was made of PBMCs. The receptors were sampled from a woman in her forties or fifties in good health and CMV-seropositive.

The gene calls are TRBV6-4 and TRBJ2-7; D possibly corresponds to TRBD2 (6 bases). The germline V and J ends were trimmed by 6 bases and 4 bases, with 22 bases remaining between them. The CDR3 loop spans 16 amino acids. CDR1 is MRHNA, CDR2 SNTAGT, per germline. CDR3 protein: CASSHTPRELPYEQYF. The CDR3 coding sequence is TGTGCCAGCAGCCATACCCCCCGGGAGCTACCTTACGAGCAGTACTTC.

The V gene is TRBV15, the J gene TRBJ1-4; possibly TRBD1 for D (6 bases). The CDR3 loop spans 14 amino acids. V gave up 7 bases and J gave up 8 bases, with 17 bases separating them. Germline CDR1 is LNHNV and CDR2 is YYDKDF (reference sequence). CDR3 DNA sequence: TGTGCCACCACCGTACCAGGGGTAATCGAAAAACTGTTTTTT. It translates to CATTVPGVIEKLFF.

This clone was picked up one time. CDR3 bases: TGTGCCAGCAGCCAAGTGGGAGCGGGGGGAGATACGCAGTATTTT. It yields the protein CASSQVGAGGDTQYF. The V and J genes are TRBV14 and TRBJ2-3, with 9 bases lining up with TRBD2. V shed 1 base and J 5 bases; nucleotides not matched to a gene: 4. The CDR3 contains 15 residues. Germline V gene lookup returns CDR1 SGHDN and CDR2 FVKESK.

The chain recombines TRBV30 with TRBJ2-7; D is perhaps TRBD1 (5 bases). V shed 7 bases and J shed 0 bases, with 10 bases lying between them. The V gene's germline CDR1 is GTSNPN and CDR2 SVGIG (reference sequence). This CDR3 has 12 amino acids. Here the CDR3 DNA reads TGTGCCTCAGGGCCAGCCTCCTACGAGCAGTACTTC. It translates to CASGPASYEQYF.

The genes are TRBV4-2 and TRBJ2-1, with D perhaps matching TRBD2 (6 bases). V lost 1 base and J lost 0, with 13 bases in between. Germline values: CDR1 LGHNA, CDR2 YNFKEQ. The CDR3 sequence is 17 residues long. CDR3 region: CASSQVLGLVSYNEQFF. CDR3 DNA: TGTGCCAGCAGCCAAGTTTTGGGACTTGTCTCCTACAATGAGCAGTTCTTC.

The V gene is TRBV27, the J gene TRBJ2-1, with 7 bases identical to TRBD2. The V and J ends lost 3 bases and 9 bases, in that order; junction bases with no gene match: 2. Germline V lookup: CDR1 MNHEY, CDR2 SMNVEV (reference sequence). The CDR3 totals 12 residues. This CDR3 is CASSFWEGEQFF. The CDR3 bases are TGTGCCAGCAGTTTTTGGGAGGGTGAGCAGTTCTTC.

CDR3 sequence: CASSSKGGLAEQFF. DNA of the CDR3: TGTGCCAGCAGCTCCAAAGGAGGCCTCGCTGAGCAGTTCTTC. The chain recombines TRBV7-3 with TRBJ2-1; the D gene is possibly TRBD2 (5 bases). Trimming took off 4 bases at V and 9 bases at J, with 16 bases between the two ends. The CDR3 totals 14 residues. CDR1 is SGHTA and CDR2 is FQGTGA in the germline V gene.

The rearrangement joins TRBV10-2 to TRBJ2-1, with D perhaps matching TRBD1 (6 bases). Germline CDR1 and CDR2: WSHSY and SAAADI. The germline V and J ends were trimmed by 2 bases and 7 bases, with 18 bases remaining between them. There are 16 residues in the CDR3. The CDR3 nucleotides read TGCGCCAGCAGTGAGGTACAGGGTACTAGTAGGAATGAGCAGTTCTTC. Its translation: CASSEVQGTSRNEQFF.

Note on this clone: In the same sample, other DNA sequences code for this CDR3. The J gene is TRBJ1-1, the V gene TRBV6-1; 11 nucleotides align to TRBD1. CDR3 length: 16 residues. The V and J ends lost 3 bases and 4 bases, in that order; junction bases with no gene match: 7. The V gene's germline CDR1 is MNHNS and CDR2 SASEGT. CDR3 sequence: CASSELLGQGGTEAFF. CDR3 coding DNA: TGTGCCAGCAGTGAGCTATTGGGACAGGGGGGCACTGAAGCTTTCTTT.

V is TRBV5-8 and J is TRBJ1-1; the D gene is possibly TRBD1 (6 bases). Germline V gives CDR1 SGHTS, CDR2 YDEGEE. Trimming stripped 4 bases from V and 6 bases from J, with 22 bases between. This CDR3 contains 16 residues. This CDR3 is CASSHSINRGTPEAFF. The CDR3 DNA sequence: TGTGCCAGCAGCCATTCAATCAATAGGGGGACCCCTGAAGCTTTCTTT.

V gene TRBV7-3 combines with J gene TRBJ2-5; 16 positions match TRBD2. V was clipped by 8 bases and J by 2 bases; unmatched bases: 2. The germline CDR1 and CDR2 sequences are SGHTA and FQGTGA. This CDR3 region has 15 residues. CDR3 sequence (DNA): TGTGCCAGCGGGGGACTAGCGGGAGGGCAAGAGACCCAGTACTTC. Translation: CASGGLAGGQETQYF. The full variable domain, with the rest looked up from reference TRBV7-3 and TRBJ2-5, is GAGVSQTPSNKVTEKGKYVELRCDPISGHTALYWYRQSLGQGPEFLIYFQGTGAADDSGLPNDRFFAVRPEGSVSTLKIQRTERGDSAVYLCASGGLAGGQETQYFGPGTRLLVL.

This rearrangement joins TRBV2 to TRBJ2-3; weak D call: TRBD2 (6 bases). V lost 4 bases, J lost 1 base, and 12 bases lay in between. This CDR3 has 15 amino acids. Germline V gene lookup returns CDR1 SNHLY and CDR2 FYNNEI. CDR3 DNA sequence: TGTGCCAGCAGTGTTTCGAGGAGGGGCACAGATACGCAGTATTTT. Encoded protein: CASSVSRRGTDTQYF.

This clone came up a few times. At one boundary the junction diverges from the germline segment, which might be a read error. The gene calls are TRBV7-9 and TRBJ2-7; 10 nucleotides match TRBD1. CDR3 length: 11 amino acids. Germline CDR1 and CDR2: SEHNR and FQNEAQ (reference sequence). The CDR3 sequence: CSSRTGGEQYF. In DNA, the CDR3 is TGTTCCAGCAGGACAGGGGGCGAGCAGTACTTC.

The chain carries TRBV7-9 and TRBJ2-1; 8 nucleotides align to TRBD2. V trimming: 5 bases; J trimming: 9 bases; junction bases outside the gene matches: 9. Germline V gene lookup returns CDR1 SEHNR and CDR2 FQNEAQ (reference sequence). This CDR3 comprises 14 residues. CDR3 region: CASSKPGGSGEQFF. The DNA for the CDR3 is TGTGCCAGCAGCAAACCGGGGGGGTCCGGTGAGCAGTTCTTC.

In DNA, the CDR3 is TGTGCCAGCAGCTCGACCGGCAGGACTAGCGGGACTAACGAGCAGTACTTC. It yields the protein CASSSTGRTSGTNEQYF. This rearrangement joins TRBV7-8 to TRBJ2-7, with 12 positions matching TRBD2. The CDR3 has 17 amino acids. Germline-derived CDR1 and CDR2 are SGHVS and FQNEAQ. After removal of 4 bases from V and 5 bases from J, the junction contained 12 bases not matched to a gene.

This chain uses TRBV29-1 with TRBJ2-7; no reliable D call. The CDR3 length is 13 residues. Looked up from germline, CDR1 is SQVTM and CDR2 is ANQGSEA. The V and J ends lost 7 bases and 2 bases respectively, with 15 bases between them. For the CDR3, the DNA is TGCAGCGCTTTTGACCAGCAGGCCTACGAGCAGTACTTC. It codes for CSAFDQQAYEQYF.

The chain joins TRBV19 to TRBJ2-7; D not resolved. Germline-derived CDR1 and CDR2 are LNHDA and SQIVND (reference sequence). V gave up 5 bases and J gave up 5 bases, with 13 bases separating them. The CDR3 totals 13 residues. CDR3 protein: CASSDSSLHEQYF. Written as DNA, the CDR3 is TGTGCCAGTAGTGATAGTAGTCTACACGAGCAGTACTTC.

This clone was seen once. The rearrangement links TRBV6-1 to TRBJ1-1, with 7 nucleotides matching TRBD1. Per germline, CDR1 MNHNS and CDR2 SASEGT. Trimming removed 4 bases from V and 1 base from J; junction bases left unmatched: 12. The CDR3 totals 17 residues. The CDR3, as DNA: TGTGCCAGCAGTGTACCGACAGGGTCCACTTCGAACACTGAAGCTTTCTTT. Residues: CASSVPTGSTSNTEAFF.

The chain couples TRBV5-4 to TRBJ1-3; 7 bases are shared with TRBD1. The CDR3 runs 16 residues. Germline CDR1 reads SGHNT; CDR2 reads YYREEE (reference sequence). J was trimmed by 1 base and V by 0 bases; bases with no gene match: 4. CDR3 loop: CASSLEGGASGNTIYF. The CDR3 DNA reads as TGTGCCAGCAGCTTGGAAGGGGGCGCTTCTGGAAACACCATATATTTT.

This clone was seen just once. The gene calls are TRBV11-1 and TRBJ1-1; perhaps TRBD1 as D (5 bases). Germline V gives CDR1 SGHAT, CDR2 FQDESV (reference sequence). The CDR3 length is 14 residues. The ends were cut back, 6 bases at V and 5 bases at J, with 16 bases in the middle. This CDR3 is CASSVHGGETEAFF. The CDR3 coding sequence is TGTGCCAGCAGTGTTCATGGGGGGGAGACTGAAGCTTTCTTT.